Shown below are 20 T cell receptor beta chains from a single sample sequenced in a study of tumor and adjacent non-tumor tissue in lung cancer (dated by TCRdb to the late 2010s). RNA was isolated from bulk unsorted tissue, and RNA quality was assessed with a NanoDrop ND-1000 and an Agilent 2100. Normal lung samples were distant non-tumor tissue taken more than 3 cm from the tumor edge. Receptor libraries were prepared by multiplex PCR. The sequencer was an Illumina HiSeq 2500. Following protocols modified from ARM-PCR, the researchers constructed TCRbeta libraries through three rounds of nested PCR with primers (Table S4). The raw public reads went through TCRdb reprocessing: fastp at Q25, MiXCR clone calling, in-frame beta chains kept. CDR3 protein sequences are deduplicated, and each keeps its most common genes and DNA. Across this sample there are around 76,000 distinct CDR3 sequences, with 76% seen only once. The ten most abundant clones make up less than 50% of the sample.

Sequencing was done on a sample of distant non-tumor lung tissue. Receptors originate from a man between 65 and 85 years old with non-small cell lung cancer.

With respect to this clonotype: One end of the junction does not line up with germline, which may come from a read error. The J gene is TRBJ2-5, the V gene TRBV11-2, with D perhaps assigned TRBD1 or TRBD2 (5 bases each). Germline CDR1 reads SGHAT; CDR2 reads FQNNGV. This CDR3 is 15 amino acids long. CDR3 loop: CASSPGPVGQENQYF. The CDR3 DNA reads as TGTGCCAGCAGCCCGGGGCCGGTTGGGCAAGAGAACCAGTACTTC.

In its sample, this clonotype was seen once. The germline gene is not matched at one end of the junction; a read error may be the cause. The chain is built from TRBV5-5 and TRBJ1-2; TRBD1 matches 9 bases. This CDR3 is 16 amino acids long. Per germline, CDR1 SGHKS and CDR2 YYEKEE (reference sequence). CDR3 nucleotide sequence: TGTGCCAACAGCTTGGAATATCTGGGACAGGGCTGTGGCTACACCTTC. Protein sequence: CANSLEYLGQGCGYTF.

The chain links TRBV2 to TRBJ1-6, with D perhaps TRBD1 (6 bases). The CDR3 extends over 15 amino acids. Per the germline V gene, CDR1 is SNHLY and CDR2 is FYNNEI. The germline V and J ends were trimmed by 4 bases and 9 bases, with 16 bases remaining between them. The chain's CDR3 is CASSGNARGGSPLHF. As DNA, the CDR3 is TGTGCCAGCAGTGGGAATGCCAGGGGAGGTTCACCCCTCCACTTT.

On this clonotype: With a much larger clone just one base away, this may be a read error. The chain has TRBV10-1 and TRBJ2-7, with no clear D. CDR1 WNHNN and CDR2 SYGVQD come from the germline V gene (reference sequence). V was shortened by 0 bases and J by 3 bases, with 6 bases between the two germline ends. CDR3 size: 13 residues. The CDR3 DNA sequence: TGCGCCAGCAGTGAGTCGGGGATCTACGAGCAGTACTTC. It specifies CASSESGIYEQYF.

The table lists this clonotype with a few counts. A single base separates this from a much larger clone, so it may be a read error. Because it lacks the conserved phenylalanine or tryptophan at the end, this CDR3 is likely a read error. The J gene is TRBJ1-1, the V gene TRBV6-5; D ambiguous. The germline gives CDR1 MNHEY, CDR2 SVGAGI. The CDR3 loop spans 13 amino acids. V was trimmed by 2 bases and J by 4 bases, leaving 8 bases between them. CDR3: CASSYEAITEAFI. The CDR3 nucleotides read TGTGCCAGCAGTTACGAGGCGATCACTGAAGCTTTCATT.

This rearrangement joins TRBV6-6 to TRBJ2-5; no firm D call. The germline V and J ends were trimmed by 0 bases and 7 bases, with 15 bases remaining between them. The CDR3 is made up of 15 amino acids. Germline-derived CDR1 and CDR2 are MNHNY and SVGAGI (reference sequence). The CDR3, as DNA: TGTGCCAGCAGTTACTCGTCGAATAATGCTTTGACCCAGTACTTC. This codes for CASSYSSNNALTQYF.

The chain has TRBV29-1 and TRBJ1-6; possible D gene TRBD1, 6 bases. Germline V lookup: CDR1 SQVTM, CDR2 ANQGSEA. The CDR3 is 16 residues long. The V and J ends lost 4 bases and 12 bases respectively, with 25 bases between them. The DNA for the CDR3 is TGCAGCGTTGCCGTTACAGGGCGGAGTGGTGGGTTACCCCTCCACTTT. Translating gives CSVAVTGRSGGLPLHF. The full variable domain, with the rest looked up from reference TRBV29-1 and TRBJ1-6, is SAVISQKPSRDICQRGTSLTIQCQVDSQVTMMFWYRQQPGQSLTLIATANQGSEATYESGFVIDKFPISRPNLTFSTLTVSNMSPEDSSIYLCSVAVTGRSGGLPLHFGNGTRLTVT.

Comments on this clonotype: At one of its ends the junction is not consistent with the germline gene, which may arise from a read error. The rearrangement uses TRBV29-1 and TRBJ2-1; D ambiguous. CDR1 is SQVTM, CDR2 ANQGSEA, per germline. The CDR3 runs to 14 residues. CDR3 in amino acids: CSVVDFAVYNEQSF. CDR3 in DNA: TGCAGCGTTGTAGATTTTGCGGTGTACAATGAGCAGTCCTTC.

Points on this clonotype: A junction end diverges from the germline sequence, so it may reflect a read error. J is TRBJ1-2 and V is TRBV11-2; no clear D. The germline V gene encodes CDR1 SGHAT and CDR2 FQNNGV. CDR3 length: 13 residues. CDR3 in DNA: TGTGCCATCAGCGGATTCGGGCTCTATGGCTACACCTTC. This translates into CAISGFGLYGYTF.

CDR3 sequence reads: CASSKRRGLADTQYF. CDR3 DNA sequence: TGTGCCAGCAGCAAAAGACGGGGCTTGGCAGATACGCAGTATTTT. This sequence joins TRBV11-3 and TRBJ2-3, with D perhaps being TRBD1 or TRBD2 (5 bases each). The CDR3 extends over 15 amino acids. Germline CDR1 is SGHNT and CDR2 is YENEEA. V gave up 5 bases and J gave up 4 bases, with 16 bases separating them.

The V and J genes are TRBV5-6 and TRBJ1-1, with a possible D match to TRBD1 (6 bases). This CDR3 has 16 amino acids. Germline V gives CDR1 SGHDT, CDR2 YYEEEE. This chain's CDR3 is CVNTLVYRGGDTEAFF. The CDR3 coding sequence is TGTGTCAACACCCTGGTGTATAGGGGGGGGGACACTGAAGCTTTCTTT.

Points on this clonotype: A single base separates this from a much larger clone, so it may be a read error. The gene calls are TRBV28 and TRBJ1-2; tentatively, D is TRBD1 (5 bases). V was clipped by 2 bases and J by 4 bases, with 11 bases between them. Germline V lookup: CDR1 MDHEN, CDR2 SYDVKM. CDR3 length equals 14 residues. This CDR3 reads CASSLPQGSYGYTF. The DNA for the CDR3 is TGTGCCAGCAGTTTACCCCAGGGCTCCTATGGCTACACCTTC.

Regarding this clonotype: Given a much more abundant clone one base away, this may be a read error. V gene TRBV4-2 combines with J gene TRBJ1-1; weak D call: TRBD1 (6 bases). Germline-derived CDR1 and CDR2 are LGHNA and YNFKEQ. With 5 bases removed from V and 4 bases from J, the gap between germline ends came to 14 bases. There are 14 residues in the CDR3. CDR3 protein: CASSLGQTITEAFF. The CDR3, as DNA: TGTGCCAGCAGCTTGGGACAAACGATCACTGAAGCTTTCTTT.

Details on this clonotype: One junction end does not reproduce the germline sequence, and a read error may be involved. V usage is TRBV11-2 and J usage is TRBJ2-3; TRBD1 might be the D (6 bases). CDR3 length equals 14 residues. Germline V gene data show CDR1 as SGHAT and CDR2 as FQNNGV. This CDR3 reads CASSSQGFSDTQCF. CDR3 sequence (DNA): TGTGCCAGCAGCTCACAGGGATTCTCAGATACGCAATGTTTT.

This sequence joins TRBV19 and TRBJ2-1; D not certain. The CDR3 runs 15 residues. V dropped 9 bases and J dropped 7 bases, with 22 bases sitting between them. Germline-derived CDR1 and CDR2 are LNHDA and SQIVND (reference sequence). The CDR3 DNA sequence: TGTGCCAGCACACCCTTACCTGGACGCTTGAATGAGCAGTTCTTC. It is translated as CASTPLPGRLNEQFF.

Concerning this clonotype itself: With a much larger clone just one base away, this may be a read error. The gene calls are TRBV6-6 and TRBJ1-5, with TRBD1 as a possible D gene (5 bases). The V gene lost 5 bases and the J gene lost 3 bases, with 11 bases spanning the gap. Germline V gives CDR1 MNHNY, CDR2 SVGAGI (reference sequence). The CDR3 totals 14 residues. The CDR3 region has the DNA TGTGCCAGCAGTCCCGACAGCCTCAATCAGCCCCAGCATTTT. Its translation is CASSPDSLNQPQHF.

As regards this clonotype: The CDR3 carries no conserved terminal phenylalanine or tryptophan, so it likely arises from a read error. The chain uses TRBV14 and TRBJ2-7; maybe TRBD1 (5 bases). CDR3 length: 14 residues. Germline V gives CDR1 SGHDN, CDR2 FVKESK. The CDR3 DNA is TGTGCCAACAGCCAACAGACTCAGGGTCTCGAGCAGTACTTA. Protein sequence: CANSQQTQGLEQYL.

This chain links TRBV6-5 with TRBJ1-6, with D unclear. Deletions cut 3 bases from V and 19 bases from J, with 25 bases between. Germline V gene lookup returns CDR1 MNHEY and CDR2 SVGAGI. This CDR3 comprises 15 residues. The CDR3 nucleotides read TGTGCCAGCAGTTATTCCGCCGGTAAAAATTCACCAATACACTTT. It codes for CASSYSAGKNSPIHF.

Concerning this clonotype: A read error may produce the germline difference seen at one junction end. J is TRBJ2-1 and V is TRBV10-3, with TRBD1 matching over 8 bases. CDR1 ENHRY and CDR2 SYGVKD come from the germline V gene. There are 14 residues in the CDR3. The DNA for the CDR3 is TGTGTCATCAGTTCGGGACAGGCAGTACATGAGCAGTTCTTC. Translation: CVISSGQAVHEQFF.

As regards this clonotype: Sequence at one end of the junction differs from germline and may be a read error. The chain carries TRBV7-9 and TRBJ1-5; the D is unclear. CDR1 and CDR2 from the germline V gene are SEHNR and FQNEAQ (reference sequence). CDR3 length: 12 amino acids. The CDR3 loop is CVSSPSNQHQHF. As DNA, the CDR3 is TGTGTCAGCAGCCCTTCCAATCAGCACCAGCATTTT.